This T cell receptor (beta chain) was sequenced for a study of OX40 agonist ivuxolimab in advanced cancers. Overall study context: Intravenous ivuxolimab at 0.01 to 10 mg/kg was given to patients every 2 weeks. Notes on the study in general: Doses of 0.1 to 3.0 mg/kg were accompanied by clonal expansion of CD4+ and CD8+ blood T cells by week 6. Nonresponders, in some cases, also had low normalized T-cell clonal expansion.

Germline CDR1 SGHAT, CDR2 FQNNGV. The V and J ends lost 1 base and 4 bases respectively, with 10 bases between them. There are 14 residues in the CDR3. Individuals having autoimmune disease history or systemic immunosuppression were not enrolled. Regarding this clone: What it binds is not known.

The assay was immunoSEQ multiplex PCR, and TCRdb's table has in-frame clones only and misses some. The sample includes around 20,000 clones, 74% of them seen just once. This sequence was found in an adult with an advanced solid tumor such as melanoma, head and neck, liver or kidney cancer. The sequenced sample was CD4+ or CD8+ T cells sorted from blood, obtained in a trial of the OX40 agonist ivuxolimab. The chain carries TRBV11-2 and TRBJ1-2; D is ambiguous. CDR3 nucleotide sequence: TGTGCCAGCAGCTTAGTGGCAGTGGGCTATGGCTACACCTTC. Protein: CASSLVAVGYGYTF. The whole variable domain, remainder taken from reference TRBV11-2 and TRBJ1-2, is EAGVAQSPRYKIIEKRQSVAFWCNPISGHATLYWYQQILGQGPKLLIQFQNNGVVDDSQLPKDRFSAERLKGVDSTLKIQPAKLEDSAVYLCASSLVAVGYGYTFGSGTRLTVV.